This TCR beta chain was recovered during a study of OX40 agonist ivuxolimab in advanced cancers. As for the study in general: Patients received ivuxolimab, an agonistic anti-OX40 (CD134) antibody. Participants averaged about 60 years of age (range about 23 to 80) and were roughly 80% male. General study points: Expanded clones were, on average, more numerous in CD8+ T cells than in CD4+.

V gave up 0 bases and J gave up 6 bases; unmatched junction bases: 7. CDR1 SGDLS and CDR2 YYNGEE come from the germline V gene. There are 15 residues in the CDR3. With regard to this clone: Its antigen is still unknown.

Generated by immunoSEQ multiplex PCR, the TCRdb table keeps only in-frame clones and is missing some. The sample holds about 69,000 clones, approximately 80% seen once. The receptor was isolated from an adult with an advanced solid tumor such as melanoma, head and neck, liver or kidney cancer. Material: CD4+ or CD8+ T cells sorted from blood, obtained in a trial of the OX40 agonist ivuxolimab. The V call is TRBV9, the J call TRBJ2-3; 7 bases line up with TRBD1. Written as DNA, the CDR3 is TGTGCCAGCAGCGTAGTAGGGGGCGGTTGGGATACGCAGTATTTT. It yields the protein CASSVVGGGWDTQYF.